Sequencing of this T cell receptor beta chain was carried out in a study of T cell responses to AZD1222 COVID-19 vaccine. Study background: Second-dose schedules of about 4 or about 12 weeks were combined. Overall study findings and caveats: Baseline serology detected seropositivity in only a handful of AZD1222 recipients. Two doses of AZD1222 preceded a rise in Spike-specific TCR breadth and depth. Dominant at 160-218 and 743-854, vaccine-associated CD4 TCRs also spanned spike.

Only in-frame clones appear in the TCRdb table, and some are missing; sequencing was by immunoSEQ multiplex PCR. Of about 150,000 clones detected, 88% appear once; the ten largest clones hold about 15%. In regard to this clone: What it recognizes is unknown.

The V and J ends lost 4 bases and 2 bases respectively, with 12 bases between them. Germline assignment: CDR1 SGHNT and CDR2 YYREEE (reference sequence). The CDR3 sequence is 14 residues long. The TCR was taken from an adult in good health. The starting material was peripheral blood, obtained on day 0 of AZD1222 vaccination. The J gene is TRBJ2-5, the V gene TRBV5-4; tentatively, D is TRBD1 (7 bases). The DNA for the CDR3 is TGTGCCAGCAGCCAGGGGGGCTATCAAGAGACCCAGTACTTC. Protein sequence: CASSQGGYQETQYF.